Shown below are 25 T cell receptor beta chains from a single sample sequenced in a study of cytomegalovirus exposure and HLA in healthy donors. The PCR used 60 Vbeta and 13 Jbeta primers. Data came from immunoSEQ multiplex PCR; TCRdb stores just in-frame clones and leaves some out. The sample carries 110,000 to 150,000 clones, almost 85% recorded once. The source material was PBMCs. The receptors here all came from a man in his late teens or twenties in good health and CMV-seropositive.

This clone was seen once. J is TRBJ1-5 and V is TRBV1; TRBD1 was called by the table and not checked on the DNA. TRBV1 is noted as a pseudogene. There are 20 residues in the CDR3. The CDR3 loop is CTSSRPEGGQGERGNQPQHF. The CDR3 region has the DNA TGCACCAGCAGCCGCCCTGAGGGGGGACAGGGGGAAAGGGGCAATCAGCCCCAGCATTTT.

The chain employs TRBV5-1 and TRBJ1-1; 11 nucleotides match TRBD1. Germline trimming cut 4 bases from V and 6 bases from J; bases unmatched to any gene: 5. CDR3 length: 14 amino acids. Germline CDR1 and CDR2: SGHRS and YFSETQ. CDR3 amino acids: CASSRGQGVPEAFF. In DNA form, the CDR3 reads TGCGCCAGCAGCCGGGGACAGGGGGTACCTGAAGCTTTCTTT.

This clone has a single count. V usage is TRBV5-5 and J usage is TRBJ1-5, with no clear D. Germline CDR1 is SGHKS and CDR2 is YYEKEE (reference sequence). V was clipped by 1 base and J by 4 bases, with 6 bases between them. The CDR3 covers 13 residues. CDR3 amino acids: CASSLLPNQPQHF. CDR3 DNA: TGTGCCAGCAGCTTGCTTCCGAATCAGCCCCAGCATTTT.

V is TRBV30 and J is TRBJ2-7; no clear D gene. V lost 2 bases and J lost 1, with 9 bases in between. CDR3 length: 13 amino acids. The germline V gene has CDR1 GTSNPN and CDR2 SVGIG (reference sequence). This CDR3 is CAWSPVASYEQYF. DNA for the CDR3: TGTGCCTGGAGTCCGGTCGCATCCTACGAGCAGTACTTC. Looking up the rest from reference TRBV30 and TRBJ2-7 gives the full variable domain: SQTIHQWPATLVQPVGSPLSLECTVEGTSNPNLYWYRQAAGRGLQLLFYSVGIGQISSEVPQNLSASRPQDRQFILSSKKLLLSDSGFYLCAWSPVASYEQYFGPGTRLTVT.

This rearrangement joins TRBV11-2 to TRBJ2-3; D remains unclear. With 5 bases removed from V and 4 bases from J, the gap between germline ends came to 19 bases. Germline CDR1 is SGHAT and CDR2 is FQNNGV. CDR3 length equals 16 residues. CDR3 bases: TGTGCCAGCAGCCCACCCAACCATAACATTCCAGATACGCAGTATTTT. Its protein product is CASSPPNHNIPDTQYF.

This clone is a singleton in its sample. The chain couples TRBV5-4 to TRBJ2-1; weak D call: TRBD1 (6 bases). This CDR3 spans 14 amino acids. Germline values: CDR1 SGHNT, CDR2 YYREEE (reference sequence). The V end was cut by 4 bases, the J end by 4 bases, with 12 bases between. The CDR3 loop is CASSPGTQYNEQFF. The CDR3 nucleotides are TGTGCCAGCAGCCCCGGGACACAATACAATGAGCAGTTCTTC.

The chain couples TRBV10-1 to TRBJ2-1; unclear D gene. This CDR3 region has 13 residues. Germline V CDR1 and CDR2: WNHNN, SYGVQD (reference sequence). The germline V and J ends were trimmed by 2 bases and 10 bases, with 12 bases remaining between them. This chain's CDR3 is CASSERSGTEQFF. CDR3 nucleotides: TGCGCCAGCAGTGAGAGGTCGGGTACCGAGCAGTTCTTC.

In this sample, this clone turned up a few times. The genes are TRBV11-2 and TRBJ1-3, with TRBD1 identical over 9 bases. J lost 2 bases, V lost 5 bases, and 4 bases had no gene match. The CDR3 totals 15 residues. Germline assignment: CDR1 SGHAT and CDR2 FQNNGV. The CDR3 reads CASSARTGAGNTIYF. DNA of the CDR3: TGTGCCAGCAGCGCGAGGACAGGGGCTGGAAACACCATATATTTT. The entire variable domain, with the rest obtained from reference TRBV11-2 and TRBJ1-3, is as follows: EAGVAQSPRYKIIEKRQSVAFWCNPISGHATLYWYQQILGQGPKLLIQFQNNGVVDDSQLPKDRFSAERLKGVDSTLKIQPAKLEDSAVYLCASSARTGAGNTIYFGEGSWLTVV.

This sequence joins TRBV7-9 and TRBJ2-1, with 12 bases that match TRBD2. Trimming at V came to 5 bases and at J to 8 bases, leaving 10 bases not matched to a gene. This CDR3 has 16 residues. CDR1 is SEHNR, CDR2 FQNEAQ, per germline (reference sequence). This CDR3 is CASSQRLAGGSDEQFF. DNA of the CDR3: TGTGCCAGCAGCCAACGTCTAGCGGGAGGGTCGGATGAGCAGTTCTTC.

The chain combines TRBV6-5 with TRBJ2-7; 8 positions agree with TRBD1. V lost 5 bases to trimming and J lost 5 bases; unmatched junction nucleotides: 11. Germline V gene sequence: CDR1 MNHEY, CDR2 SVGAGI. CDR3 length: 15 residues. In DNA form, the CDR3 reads TGTGCCAGCAGTACCCCGGACAGGGCGGTCAACGAGCAGTACTTC. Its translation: CASSTPDRAVNEQYF.

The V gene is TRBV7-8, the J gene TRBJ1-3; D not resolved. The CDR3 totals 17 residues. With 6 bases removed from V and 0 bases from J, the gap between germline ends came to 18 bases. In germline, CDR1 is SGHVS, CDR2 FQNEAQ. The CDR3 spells CASRLAPGKSSGNTIYF. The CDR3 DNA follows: TGTGCCAGCAGACTGGCCCCGGGAAAATCCTCTGGAAACACCATATATTTT.

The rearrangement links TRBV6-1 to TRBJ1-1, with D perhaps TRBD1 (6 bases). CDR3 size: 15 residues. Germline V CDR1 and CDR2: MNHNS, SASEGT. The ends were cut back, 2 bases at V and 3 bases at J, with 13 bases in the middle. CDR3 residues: CASSETGWADTEAFF. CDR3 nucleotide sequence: TGTGCCAGCAGTGAAACAGGGTGGGCGGACACTGAAGCTTTCTTT.

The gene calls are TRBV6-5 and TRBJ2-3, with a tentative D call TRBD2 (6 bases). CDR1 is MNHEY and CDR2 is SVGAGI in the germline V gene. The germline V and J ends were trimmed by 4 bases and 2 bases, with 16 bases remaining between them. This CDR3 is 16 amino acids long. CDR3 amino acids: CASSFLNSGLTDTQYF. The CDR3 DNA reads TGTGCCAGCAGTTTCCTGAATAGCGGACTCACAGATACGCAGTATTTT.

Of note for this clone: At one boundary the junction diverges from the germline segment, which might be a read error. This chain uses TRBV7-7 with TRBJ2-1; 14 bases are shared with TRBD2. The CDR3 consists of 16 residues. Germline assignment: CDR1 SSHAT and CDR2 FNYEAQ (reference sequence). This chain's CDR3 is CASSLGLAGGYNEQFF. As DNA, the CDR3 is TGTGCTAGCAGCTTAGGACTAGCGGGAGGATACAATGAGCAGTTCTTC.

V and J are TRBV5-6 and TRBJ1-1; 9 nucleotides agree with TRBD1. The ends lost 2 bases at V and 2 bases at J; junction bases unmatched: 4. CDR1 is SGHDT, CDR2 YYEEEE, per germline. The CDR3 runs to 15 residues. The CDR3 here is CASSLDRGVNTEAFF. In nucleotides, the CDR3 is TGTGCCAGCAGCTTAGACAGGGGGGTTAACACTGAAGCTTTCTTT.

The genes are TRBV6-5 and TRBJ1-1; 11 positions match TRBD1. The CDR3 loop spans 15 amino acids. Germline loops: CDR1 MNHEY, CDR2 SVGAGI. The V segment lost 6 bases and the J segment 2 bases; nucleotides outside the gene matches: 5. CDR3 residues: CASRQRTGGNTEAFF. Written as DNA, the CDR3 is TGTGCCAGCAGACAAAGGACAGGGGGCAACACTGAAGCTTTCTTT.

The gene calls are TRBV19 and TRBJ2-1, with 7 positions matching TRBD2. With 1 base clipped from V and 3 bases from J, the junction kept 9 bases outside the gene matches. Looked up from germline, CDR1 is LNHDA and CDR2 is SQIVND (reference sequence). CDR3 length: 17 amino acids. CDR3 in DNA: TGTGCCAGTAGTATAGGGAAGTCACTAGCGATCTACAATGAGCAGTTCTTC. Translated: CASSIGKSLAIYNEQFF.

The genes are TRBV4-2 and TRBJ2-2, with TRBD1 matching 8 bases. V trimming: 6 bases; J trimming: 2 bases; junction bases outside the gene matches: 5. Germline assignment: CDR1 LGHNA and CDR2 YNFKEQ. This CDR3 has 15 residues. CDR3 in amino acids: CASSSGTGNTGELFF. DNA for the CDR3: TGTGCCAGCAGTTCTGGGACAGGCAACACCGGGGAGCTGTTTTTT.

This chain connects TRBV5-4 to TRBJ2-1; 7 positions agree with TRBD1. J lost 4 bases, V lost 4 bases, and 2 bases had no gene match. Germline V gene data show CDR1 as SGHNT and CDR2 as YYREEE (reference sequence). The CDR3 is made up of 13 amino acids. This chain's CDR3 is CASSPDRYNEQFF. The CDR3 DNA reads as TGTGCCAGCAGCCCGGACAGGTACAATGAGCAGTTCTTC.

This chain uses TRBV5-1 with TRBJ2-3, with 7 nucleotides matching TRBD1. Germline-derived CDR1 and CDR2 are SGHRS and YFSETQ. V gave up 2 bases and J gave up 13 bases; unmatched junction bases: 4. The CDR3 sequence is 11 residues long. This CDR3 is CASSLQGNEYF. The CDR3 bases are TGCGCCAGCAGCTTACAGGGGAATGAGTATTTT. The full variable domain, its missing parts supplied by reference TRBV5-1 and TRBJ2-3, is KAGVTQTPRYLIKTRGQQVTLSCSPISGHRSVSWYQQTPGQGLQFLFEYFSETQRNKGNFPGRFSGRQFSNSRSEMNVSTLELGDSALYLCASSLQGNEYFGPGTRLTVL.

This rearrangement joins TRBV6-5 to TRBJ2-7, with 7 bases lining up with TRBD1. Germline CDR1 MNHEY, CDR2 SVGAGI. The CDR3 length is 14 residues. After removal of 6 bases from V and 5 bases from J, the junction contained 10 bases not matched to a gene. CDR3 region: CASSLATGPHEQYF. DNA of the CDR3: TGTGCCAGCAGCCTCGCGACAGGGCCCCACGAGCAGTACTTC.

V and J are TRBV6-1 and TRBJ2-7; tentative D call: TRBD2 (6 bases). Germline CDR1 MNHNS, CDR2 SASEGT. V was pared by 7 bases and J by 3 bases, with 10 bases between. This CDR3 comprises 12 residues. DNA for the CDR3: TGTGCCAGCACGGGGGTGGACTACGAGCAGTACTTC. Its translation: CASTGVDYEQYF.

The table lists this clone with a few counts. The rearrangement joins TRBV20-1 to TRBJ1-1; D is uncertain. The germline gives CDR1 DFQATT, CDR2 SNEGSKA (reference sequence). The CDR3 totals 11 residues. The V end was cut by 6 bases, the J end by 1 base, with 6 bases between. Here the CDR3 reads CSARENTEAFF. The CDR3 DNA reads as TGCAGTGCCCGGGAGAACACTGAAGCTTTCTTT.

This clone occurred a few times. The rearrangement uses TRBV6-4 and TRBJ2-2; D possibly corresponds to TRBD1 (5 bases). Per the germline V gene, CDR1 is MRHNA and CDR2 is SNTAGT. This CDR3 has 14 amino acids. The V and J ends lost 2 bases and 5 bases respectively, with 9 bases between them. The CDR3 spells CASSDPQGTGELFF. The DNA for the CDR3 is TGTGCCAGCAGTGACCCCCAGGGTACCGGGGAGCTGTTTTTT.

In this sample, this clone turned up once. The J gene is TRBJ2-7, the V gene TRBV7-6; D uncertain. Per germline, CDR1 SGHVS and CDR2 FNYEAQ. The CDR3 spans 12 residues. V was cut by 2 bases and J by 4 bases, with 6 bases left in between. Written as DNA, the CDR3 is TGTGCCAGCAGCTTAACCCGGTACGAGCAGTACTTC. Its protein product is CASSLTRYEQYF.